Shown below are 20 T cell receptor beta chains from a single sample sequenced in a study of T cell repertoires in cytomegalovirus infection. TCRdb re-analysed the reads in MiXCR, keeping a single row per CDR3 protein. The data contain approximately 550,000 distinct CDR3 sequences, 16% of them seen just once; the ten biggest clones take up 20% to 30%. Input material: CD8+ T cells from PBMCs. These receptor sequences come from a human donor in good health (CMV status not recorded). Some clones in this sample may be carry-over from other donors' samples.

This clonotype has only a few counts. The chain has TRBV14 and TRBJ1-3; D is perhaps TRBD1 (5 bases). CDR1 and CDR2 from the germline V gene are SGHDN and FVKESK. Between the trimmed V and J ends, which lost 1 base and 2 bases, there was a span of 18 bases. The CDR3 runs 18 residues. The CDR3 is CASSQVPHLTGPGNTIYF. CDR3 bases: TGTGCCAGCAGCCAAGTACCCCACCTCACAGGTCCTGGAAACACCATATATTTT.

This clonotype showed up many times. The chain carries TRBV7-2 and TRBJ2-3; D call uncertain. This CDR3 comprises 12 residues. The germline V gene has CDR1 SGHTA and CDR2 FQGNSA. V lost 2 bases to trimming and J lost 4 bases, with 4 bases between them. The CDR3 spells CASSLQADTQYF. The CDR3 bases are TGTGCCAGCAGCTTACAGGCAGATACGCAGTATTTT.

There are a few counts of this clonotype. The rearrangement joins TRBV3-1 to TRBJ2-4, with D unclear. The germline CDR1 and CDR2 sequences are LGHDT and YNNKEL (reference sequence). The CDR3 runs 17 residues. Trimming removed 4 bases from V and 3 bases from J, with 19 bases in between. The CDR3 here is CASSRKILELGKNIQYF. The CDR3 bases are TGTGCCAGCAGCCGAAAGATACTGGAGTTGGGCAAAAACATTCAGTACTTC.

This clonotype has only a few counts. The chain employs TRBV9 and TRBJ2-1; tentatively, D is TRBD1 (5 bases). V lost 0 bases and J lost 8, with 12 bases in between. This CDR3 contains 14 residues. Germline V gene sequence: CDR1 SGDLS, CDR2 YYNGEE. Written as DNA, the CDR3 is TGTGCCAGCAGCGTAGGTGACAGCTGGGATGAGCAGTTCTTC. Its translation is CASSVGDSWDEQFF.

The chain combines TRBV5-5 with TRBJ2-7; 7 bases map to TRBD2. The V gene end was trimmed by 3 bases and the J gene end by 2 bases; junction bases not matched to a gene: 5. The germline CDR1 and CDR2 sequences are SGHKS and YYEKEE (reference sequence). CDR3 length: 14 residues. CDR3 in amino acids: CASSSVTSPYEQYF. DNA of the CDR3: TGTGCCAGCAGCTCGGTGACTAGCCCCTACGAGCAGTACTTC.

This clonotype was recorded many times. The rearrangement uses TRBV6-2 or TRBV6-3 and TRBJ1-1, with D perhaps TRBD1 (5 bases). Germline-derived CDR1 and CDR2 are MNHEY and SVGEGT. The length of the CDR3 is 13 residues. Trimming removed 0 bases from V and 3 bases from J, with 5 bases in between. CDR3 DNA sequence: TGTGCCAGCAGTTACTCGGGACACACTGAAGCTTTCTTT. Amino acid sequence: CASSYSGHTEAFF.

This chain links TRBV20-1 with TRBJ2-1; D unclear. This CDR3 has 12 amino acids. Trimming removed 3 bases from V and 5 bases from J, with 8 bases in between. The germline V gene has CDR1 DFQATT and CDR2 SNEGSKA (reference sequence). CDR3 bases: TGCAGTGCTAGTAAACATAACAATGAGCAGTTCTTC. Protein: CSASKHNNEQFF.

V is TRBV20-1 and J is TRBJ2-7; 8 bases line up with TRBD2. The CDR3 contains 12 residues. Germline CDR1 is DFQATT and CDR2 is SNEGSKA (reference sequence). Germline trimming cut 6 bases from V and 6 bases from J; bases unmatched to any gene: 7. DNA for the CDR3: TGCAGTGCGACGGGGGGGTCCCTCGAGCAGTACTTC. It is translated as CSATGGSLEQYF.

This clonotype was observed many times. The chain combines TRBV7-2 with TRBJ1-2, with TRBD1 as a possible D gene (5 bases). The CDR3 sequence is 16 residues long. Trimming took 6 bases from V and 4 from J, leaving 21 bases between them. The germline V gene has CDR1 SGHTA and CDR2 FQGNSA. CDR3 sequence (DNA): TGTGCCAGCAGAGAAGGCTGGGGCATCGCAGGCTATGGCTACACCTTC. It encodes CASREGWGIAGYGYTF.

As regards this clonotype: This may arise from a read error, as a much more abundant clone is one base away. The chain joins TRBV28 to TRBJ1-2; possibly TRBD1 for D (5 bases). Trimming left V 5 bases short and J 4 bases short, with 26 bases between. Germline lookup yields CDR1 MDHEN and CDR2 SYDVKM. CDR3 length: 18 residues. Written as DNA, the CDR3 is TGTGCCAGCAGTCCTCTACTCCAGACCGTTGTAGGGGTCTATGGCTACACCTTC. Its protein product is CASSPLLQTVVGVYGYTF.

This clonotype has only a few counts. The chain is built from TRBV6-8 and TRBJ1-2; no clear D. Trimming shortened V by 0 bases and J by 4 bases, and 12 bases separated the two germline ends. Germline loops: CDR1 MNHGY, CDR2 SAAAGT. The CDR3 consists of 15 residues. CDR3 protein: CASSYSLGEGYGYTF. CDR3 sequence (DNA): TGTGCCAGCAGTTACTCGCTAGGAGAAGGCTATGGCTACACCTTC.

This clonotype was detected ten times or more. V usage is TRBV7-9 and J usage is TRBJ2-3, with TRBD1 matching 7 bases. Germline trimming cut 2 bases from V and 0 bases from J; bases unmatched to any gene: 8. The CDR3 is made up of 17 amino acids. CDR1 is SEHNR, CDR2 FQNEAQ, per germline (reference sequence). CDR3 sequence reads: CASSLLGTAISTDTQYF. DNA for the CDR3: TGTGCCAGCAGCTTATTGGGGACAGCTATTAGCACAGATACGCAGTATTTT.

Note on this clonotype: One end of the junction is discordant with germline, which a read error may explain. The rearrangement links TRBV27 to TRBJ2-7, with 8 bases aligning to TRBD1. The CDR3 is 14 amino acids. The germline CDR1 and CDR2 sequences are MNHEY and SMNVEV (reference sequence). CDR3: CACSLGTGSYEQYF. CDR3 bases: TGTGCCTGCAGTTTGGGGACAGGCTCCTACGAGCAGTACTTC.

The genes are TRBV11-2 and TRBJ2-2; 8 nucleotides agree with TRBD1. The V and J ends lost 5 bases and 2 bases, in that order; junction bases with no gene match: 19. CDR3 length equals 20 residues. CDR1 SGHAT and CDR2 FQNNGV come from the germline V gene. The CDR3 nucleotides are TGTGCCAGCAGCCGTCCACGTATCACCCCGACAGGGGATAACACCGGGGAGCTGTTTTTT. This sequence encodes CASSRPRITPTGDNTGELFF.

This clonotype was observed many times. The chain employs TRBV7-8 and TRBJ2-1; 7 bases are shared with TRBD1. Germline CDR1 SGHVS, CDR2 FQNEAQ. Germline trimming cut 4 bases from V and 0 bases from J; bases unmatched to any gene: 3. The CDR3 has 15 residues. CDR3 coding DNA: TGTGCCAGCAGCTCAAGACAGGGCTCCTACAATGAGCAGTTCTTC. Residues: CASSSRQGSYNEQFF.

The chain combines TRBV28 with TRBJ2-7; tentative D call: TRBD2 (6 bases). This CDR3 comprises 15 residues. Germline CDR1 MDHEN, CDR2 SYDVKM. V was pared by 6 bases and J by 3 bases, with 18 bases between. CDR3 residues: CASRAWRGTYYEQYF. For the CDR3, the DNA is TGTGCCAGCAGGGCTTGGCGGGGTACGTACTACGAGCAGTACTTC.

At least ten counts were recorded for this clonotype. The chain links TRBV12-3 or TRBV12-4 to TRBJ2-7, with 7 nucleotides matching TRBD1. V was clipped by 0 bases and J by 2 bases; unmatched bases: 4. This CDR3 region has 15 residues. CDR3 region: CASSLARDSPYEQYF. DNA for the CDR3: TGTGCCAGCAGTTTAGCCCGGGACAGCCCCTACGAGCAGTACTTC.

This clonotype was counted ten times or more. This chain links TRBV27 with TRBJ1-5; TRBD1 is a possible D gene (5 bases). Germline assignment: CDR1 MNHEY and CDR2 SMNVEV (reference sequence). The V and J ends lost 4 bases and 6 bases respectively, with 10 bases between them. There are 13 residues in the CDR3. The CDR3 bases are TGTGCCAGCAGTTCGAGGGGTGGTCAGCCCCAGCATTTT. Translated, it gives CASSSRGGQPQHF.

This clonotype appeared a few times. Here the CDR3 DNA reads TGCGCCAGCAGAGCGGGGGCCTACACAGATACGCAGTATTTT. Its translation is CASRAGAYTDTQYF. The chain recombines TRBV10-2 with TRBJ2-3; 8 nucleotides line up with TRBD2. This CDR3 contains 14 residues. The V gene's germline CDR1 is WSHSY and CDR2 SAAADI. Trimming took 6 bases from V and 2 from J; bases not matched to a gene: 4.

J is TRBJ2-4 and V is TRBV5-4; no clear D gene. Trimming shortened V by 0 bases and J by 7 bases, and 8 bases separated the two germline ends. The germline V gene has CDR1 SGHNT and CDR2 YYREEE (reference sequence). The CDR3 consists of 13 residues. The CDR3, as DNA: TGTGCCAGCAGCTTGGAACTAAGGAACATTCAGTACTTC. This encodes CASSLELRNIQYF.